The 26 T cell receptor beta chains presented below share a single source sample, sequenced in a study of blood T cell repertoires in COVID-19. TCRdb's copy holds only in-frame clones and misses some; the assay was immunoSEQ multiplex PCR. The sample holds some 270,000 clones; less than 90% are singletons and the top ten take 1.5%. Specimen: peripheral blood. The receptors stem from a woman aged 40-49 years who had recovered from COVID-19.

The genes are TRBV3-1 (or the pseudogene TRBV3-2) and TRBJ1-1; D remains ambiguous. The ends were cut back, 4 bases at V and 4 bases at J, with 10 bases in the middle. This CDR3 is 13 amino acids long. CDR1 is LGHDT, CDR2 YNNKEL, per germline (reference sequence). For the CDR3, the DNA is TGTGCCAGCAGCCGTCGCGGAAGCACTGAAGCTTTCTTT. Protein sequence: CASSRRGSTEAFF.

The CDR3 sequence is CASSKGLLLSTDTQYF. CDR3 DNA sequence: TGTGCCAGCAGCAAGGGACTCTTATTAAGCACAGATACGCAGTATTTT. V usage is TRBV5-8 and J usage is TRBJ2-3; tentative D call: TRBD2 (6 bases). Trimming stripped 4 bases from V and 0 bases from J, with 15 bases between. Germline V gene data show CDR1 as SGHTS and CDR2 as YDEGEE. The CDR3 length is 16 residues.

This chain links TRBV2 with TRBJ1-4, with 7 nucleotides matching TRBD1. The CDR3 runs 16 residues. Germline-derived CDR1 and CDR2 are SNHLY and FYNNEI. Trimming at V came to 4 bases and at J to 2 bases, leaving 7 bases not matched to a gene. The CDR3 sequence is CASSARQGRTNEKLFF. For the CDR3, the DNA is TGTGCCAGCAGTGCTAGACAGGGAAGGACTAATGAAAAACTGTTTTTT.

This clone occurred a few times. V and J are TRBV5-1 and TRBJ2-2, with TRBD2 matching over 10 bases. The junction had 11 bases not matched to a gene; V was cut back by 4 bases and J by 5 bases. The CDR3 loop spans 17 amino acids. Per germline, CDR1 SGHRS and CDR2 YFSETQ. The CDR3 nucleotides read TGCGCCAGCAGCCGGTTAGCGGGGGGCCGCGATACCGGGGAGCTGTTTTTT. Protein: CASSRLAGGRDTGELFF.

CDR3 protein: CASGRDATNEKLFF. The CDR3 DNA follows: TGTGCCAGCGGACGGGATGCAACTAATGAAAAACTGTTTTTT. The V gene is TRBV19, the J gene TRBJ1-4; unclear D gene. From germline, CDR1 is LNHDA and CDR2 SQIVND (reference sequence). The CDR3 sequence is 14 residues long. Trimming took 9 bases from V and 0 from J, leaving 11 bases between them.

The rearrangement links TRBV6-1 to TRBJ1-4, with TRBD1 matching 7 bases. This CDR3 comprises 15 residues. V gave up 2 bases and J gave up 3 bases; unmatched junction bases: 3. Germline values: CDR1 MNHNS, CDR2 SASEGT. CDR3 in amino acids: CASSETGASNEKLFF. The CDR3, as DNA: TGTGCCAGCAGTGAAACAGGGGCTTCTAATGAAAAACTGTTTTTT.

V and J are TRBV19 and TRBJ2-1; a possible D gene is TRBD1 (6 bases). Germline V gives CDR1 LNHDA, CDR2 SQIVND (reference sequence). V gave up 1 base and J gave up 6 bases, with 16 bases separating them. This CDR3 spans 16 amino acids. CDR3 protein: CASSIGTWDNSNEQFF. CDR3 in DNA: TGTGCCAGTAGTATAGGGACCTGGGACAACTCCAATGAGCAGTTCTTC.

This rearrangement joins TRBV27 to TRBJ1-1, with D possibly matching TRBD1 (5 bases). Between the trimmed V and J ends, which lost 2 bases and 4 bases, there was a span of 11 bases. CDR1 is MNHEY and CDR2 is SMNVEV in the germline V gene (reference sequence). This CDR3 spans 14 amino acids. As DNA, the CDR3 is TGTGCCAGCAGTTTAGATGTGGGGGGCACTGAAGCTTTCTTT. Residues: CASSLDVGGTEAFF.

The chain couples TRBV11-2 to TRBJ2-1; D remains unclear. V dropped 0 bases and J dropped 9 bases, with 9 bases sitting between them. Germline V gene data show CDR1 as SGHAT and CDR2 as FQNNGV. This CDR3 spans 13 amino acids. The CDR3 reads CASSLDQQREQFF. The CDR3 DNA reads TGTGCCAGCAGCTTAGATCAGCAGCGTGAGCAGTTCTTC. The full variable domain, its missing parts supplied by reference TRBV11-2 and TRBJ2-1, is EAGVAQSPRYKIIEKRQSVAFWCNPISGHATLYWYQQILGQGPKLLIQFQNNGVVDDSQLPKDRFSAERLKGVDSTLKIQPAKLEDSAVYLCASSLDQQREQFFGPGTRLTVL.

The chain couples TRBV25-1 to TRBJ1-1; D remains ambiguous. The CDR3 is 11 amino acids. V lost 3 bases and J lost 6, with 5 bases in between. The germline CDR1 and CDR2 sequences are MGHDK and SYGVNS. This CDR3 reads CASSDFSEAFF. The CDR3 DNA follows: TGTGCCAGCAGTGATTTCTCTGAAGCTTTCTTT.

The CDR3 DNA is TGTGCCAGCAGCGGGAGGGTTTTGAACACTGAAGCTTTCTTT. This encodes CASSGRVLNTEAFF. The chain is built from TRBV7-8 and TRBJ1-1, with no clear D. The germline gives CDR1 SGHVS, CDR2 FQNEAQ. The CDR3 consists of 14 residues. With 5 bases removed from V and 0 bases from J, the gap between germline ends came to 10 bases.

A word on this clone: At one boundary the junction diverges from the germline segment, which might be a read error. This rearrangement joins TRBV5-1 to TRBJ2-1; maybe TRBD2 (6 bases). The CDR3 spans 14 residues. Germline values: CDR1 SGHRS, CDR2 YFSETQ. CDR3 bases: TGCGCCAGCAGCCCATCACCGGGGACTCCGTCGTGGATCTTC. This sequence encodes CASSPSPGTPSWIF.

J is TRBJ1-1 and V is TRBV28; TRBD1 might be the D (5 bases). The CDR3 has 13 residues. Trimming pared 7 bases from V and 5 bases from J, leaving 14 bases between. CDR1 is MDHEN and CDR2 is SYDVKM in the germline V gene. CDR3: CASKSGVRTEAFF. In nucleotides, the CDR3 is TGTGCCAGCAAATCGGGGGTGAGAACTGAAGCTTTCTTT. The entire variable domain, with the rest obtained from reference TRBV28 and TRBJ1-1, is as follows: DVKVTQSSRYLVKRTGEKVFLECVQDMDHENMFWYRQDPGLGLRLIYFSYDVKMKEKGDIPEGYSVSREKKERFSLILESASTNQTSMYLCASKSGVRTEAFFGQGTRLTVV.

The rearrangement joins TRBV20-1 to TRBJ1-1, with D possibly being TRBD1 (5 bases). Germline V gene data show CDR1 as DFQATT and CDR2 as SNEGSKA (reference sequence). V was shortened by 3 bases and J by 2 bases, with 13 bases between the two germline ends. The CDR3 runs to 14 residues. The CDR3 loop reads CSASETAGNTEAFF. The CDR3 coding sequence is TGCAGTGCTAGTGAGACAGCAGGCAACACTGAAGCTTTCTTT.

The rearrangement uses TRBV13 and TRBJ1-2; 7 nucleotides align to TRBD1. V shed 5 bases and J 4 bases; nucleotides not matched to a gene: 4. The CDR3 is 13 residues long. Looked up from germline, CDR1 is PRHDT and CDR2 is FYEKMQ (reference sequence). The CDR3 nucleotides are TGTGCCAGCAGCCGGGACAGCTTCTATGGCTACACCTTC. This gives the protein CASSRDSFYGYTF.

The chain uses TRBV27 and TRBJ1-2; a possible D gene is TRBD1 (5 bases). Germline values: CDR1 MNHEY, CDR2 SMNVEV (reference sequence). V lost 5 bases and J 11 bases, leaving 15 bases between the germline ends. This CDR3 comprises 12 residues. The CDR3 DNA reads TGTGCCAGCAGTCCGGCAGGGAGGGAGTACACCTTC. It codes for CASSPAGREYTF.

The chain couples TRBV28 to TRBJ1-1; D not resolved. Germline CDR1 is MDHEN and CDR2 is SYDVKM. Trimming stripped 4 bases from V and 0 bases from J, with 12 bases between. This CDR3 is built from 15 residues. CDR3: CASSSGATLNTEAFF. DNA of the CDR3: TGTGCCAGCAGTTCCGGAGCAACCTTGAACACTGAAGCTTTCTTT.

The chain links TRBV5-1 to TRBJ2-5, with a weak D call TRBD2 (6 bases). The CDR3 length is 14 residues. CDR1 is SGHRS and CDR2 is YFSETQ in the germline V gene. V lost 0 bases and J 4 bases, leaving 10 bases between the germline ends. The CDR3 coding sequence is TGCGCCAGCAGCTTGGCACTGGGAGGAGAGACCCAGTACTTC. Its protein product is CASSLALGGETQYF.

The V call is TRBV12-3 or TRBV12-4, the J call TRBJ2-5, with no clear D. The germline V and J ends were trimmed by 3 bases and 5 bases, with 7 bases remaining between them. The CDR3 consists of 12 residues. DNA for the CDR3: TGTGCCAGCAGTTTCATCAGGGAGACCCAGTACTTC. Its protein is CASSFIRETQYF.

The CDR3: CASSRKPGLAGARAFDNEQFF. CDR3 nucleotides: TGCGCCAGCAGCCGAAAACCGGGACTAGCGGGGGCCCGGGCTTTTGACAATGAGCAGTTCTTC. The V gene is TRBV4-1, the J gene TRBJ2-1; 14 bases map to TRBD2. The CDR3 spans 21 residues. Germline V CDR1 and CDR2: MGHRA, YSYEKL. Trimming removed 4 bases from V and 5 bases from J; junction bases left unmatched: 19.

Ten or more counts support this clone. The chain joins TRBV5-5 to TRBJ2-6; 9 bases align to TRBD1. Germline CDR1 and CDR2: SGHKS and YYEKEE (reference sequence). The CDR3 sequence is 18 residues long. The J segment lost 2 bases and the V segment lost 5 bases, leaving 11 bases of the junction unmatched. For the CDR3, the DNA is TGTGCCAGCAGTCTGAGGACAGGGGTATGGGCTGGGGCCAACGTCCTGACTTTC. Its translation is CASSLRTGVWAGANVLTF.

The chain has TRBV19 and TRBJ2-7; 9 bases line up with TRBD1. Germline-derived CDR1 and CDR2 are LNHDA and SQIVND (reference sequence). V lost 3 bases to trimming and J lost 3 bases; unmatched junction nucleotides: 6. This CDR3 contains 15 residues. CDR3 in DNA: TGTGCCAGTAGTATCGTTGGGACAGGGAGCTACGAGCAGTACTTC. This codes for CASSIVGTGSYEQYF.

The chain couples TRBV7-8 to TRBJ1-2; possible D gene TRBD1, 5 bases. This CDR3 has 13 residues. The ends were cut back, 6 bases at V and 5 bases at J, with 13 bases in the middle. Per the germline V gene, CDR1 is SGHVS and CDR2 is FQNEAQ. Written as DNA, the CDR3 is TGTGCCAGCAGACCAGGGTGGGGTTATGGCTACACCTTC. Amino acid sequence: CASRPGWGYGYTF.

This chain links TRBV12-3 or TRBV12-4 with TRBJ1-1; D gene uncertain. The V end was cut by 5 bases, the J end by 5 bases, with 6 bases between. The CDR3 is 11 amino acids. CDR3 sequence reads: CASSPRTEAFF. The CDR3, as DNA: TGTGCCAGCAGTCCTCGGACTGAAGCTTTCTTT.

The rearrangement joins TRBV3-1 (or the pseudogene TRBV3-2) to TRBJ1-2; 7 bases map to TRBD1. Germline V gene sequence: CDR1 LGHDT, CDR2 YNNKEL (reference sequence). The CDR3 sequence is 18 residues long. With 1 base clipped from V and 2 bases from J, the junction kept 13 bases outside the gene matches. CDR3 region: CASSQAGGGIKRNYGYTF. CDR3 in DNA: TGTGCCAGCAGCCAAGCAGGGGGTGGAATCAAGAGGAACTATGGCTACACCTTC.

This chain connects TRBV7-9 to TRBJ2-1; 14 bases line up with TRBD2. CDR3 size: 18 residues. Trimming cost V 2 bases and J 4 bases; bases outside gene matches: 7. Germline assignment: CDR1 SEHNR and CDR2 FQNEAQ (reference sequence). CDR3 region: CASSLSGLAGGTYNEQFF. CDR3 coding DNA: TGTGCCAGCAGCTTATCTGGACTAGCGGGGGGAACATACAATGAGCAGTTCTTC.